What follows is one T cell receptor beta chain and its context. The data belong to a study of T-cell reconstitution after alpha-beta-depleted transplantation in children. Unique molecular identifiers tagged the TCRbeta library. TCRdb reanalysed the PCR reads using MiXCR and keeps one entry per CDR3 protein. The sample has some 520,000 distinct CDR3 sequences, about 30% seen once. Germline V gene data show CDR1 as DFQATT and CDR2 as SNEGSKA (reference sequence). Trimming cost V 3 bases and J 5 bases; bases outside gene matches: 8. This CDR3 contains 14 residues. The rearrangement links TRBV20-1 to TRBJ2-5; 8 bases map to TRBD2. Sequencing used PBMCs from the stem cell graft donor, obtained from the stem cell graft. This TCR came from a human donor who donated a stem cell graft to a child with aplastic anemia. The CDR3 DNA follows: TGCAGTGCTAGCCCCAGCGGGAGCCACGAGACCCAGTACTTC. Translated: CSASPSGSHETQYF.